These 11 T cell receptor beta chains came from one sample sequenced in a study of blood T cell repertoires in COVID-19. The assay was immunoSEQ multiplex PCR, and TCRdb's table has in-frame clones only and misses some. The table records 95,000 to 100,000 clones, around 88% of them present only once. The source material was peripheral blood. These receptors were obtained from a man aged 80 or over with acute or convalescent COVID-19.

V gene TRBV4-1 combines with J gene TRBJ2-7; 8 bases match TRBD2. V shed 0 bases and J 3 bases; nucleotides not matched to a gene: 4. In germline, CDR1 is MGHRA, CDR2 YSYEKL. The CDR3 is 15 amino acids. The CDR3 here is CASSQDPGTSYEQYF. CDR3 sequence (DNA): TGCGCCAGCAGCCAAGATCCGGGGACTAGCTACGAGCAGTACTTC.

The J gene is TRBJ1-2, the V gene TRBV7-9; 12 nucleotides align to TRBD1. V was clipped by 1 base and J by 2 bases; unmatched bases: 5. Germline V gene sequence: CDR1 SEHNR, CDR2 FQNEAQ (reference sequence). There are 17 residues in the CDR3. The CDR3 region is CASSLGGTGGENYGYTF. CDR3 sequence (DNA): TGTGCCAGCAGCTTAGGGGGGACAGGGGGCGAGAACTATGGCTACACCTTC.

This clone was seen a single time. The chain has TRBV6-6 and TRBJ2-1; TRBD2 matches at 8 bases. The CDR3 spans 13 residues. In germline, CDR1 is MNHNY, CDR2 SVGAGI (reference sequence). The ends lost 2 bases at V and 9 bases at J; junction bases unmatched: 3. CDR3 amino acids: CASSYGGGSEQFF. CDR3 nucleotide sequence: TGTGCCAGCAGTTACGGCGGGGGGTCTGAGCAGTTCTTC.

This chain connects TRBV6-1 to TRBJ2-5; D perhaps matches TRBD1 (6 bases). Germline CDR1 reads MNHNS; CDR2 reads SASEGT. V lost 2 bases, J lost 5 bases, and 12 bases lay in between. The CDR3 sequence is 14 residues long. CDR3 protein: CASSENRGKETQYF. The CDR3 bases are TGTGCCAGCAGTGAAAATAGGGGGAAGGAGACCCAGTACTTC.

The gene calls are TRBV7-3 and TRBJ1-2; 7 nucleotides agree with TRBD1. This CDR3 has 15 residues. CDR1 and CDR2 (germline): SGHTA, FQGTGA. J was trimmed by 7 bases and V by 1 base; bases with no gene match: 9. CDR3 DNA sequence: TGTGCCAGCAGCTTAAACCGGGACAGCCCCTCTGGCTACACCTTC. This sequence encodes CASSLNRDSPSGYTF.

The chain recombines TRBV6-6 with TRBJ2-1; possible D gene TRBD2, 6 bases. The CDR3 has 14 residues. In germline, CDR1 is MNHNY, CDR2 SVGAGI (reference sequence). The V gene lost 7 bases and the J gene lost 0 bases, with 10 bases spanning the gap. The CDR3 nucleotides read TGTGCCAGCAATCCGGGACTCTCCTACAATGAGCAGTTCTTC. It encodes CASNPGLSYNEQFF.

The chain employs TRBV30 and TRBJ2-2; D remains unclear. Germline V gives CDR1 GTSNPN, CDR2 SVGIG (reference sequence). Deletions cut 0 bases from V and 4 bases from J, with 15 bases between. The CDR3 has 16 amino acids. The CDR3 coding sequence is TGTGCCTGGAGTGTCGGTTTATTCCCTCCCACCGGGGAGCTGTTTTTT. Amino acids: CAWSVGLFPPTGELFF.

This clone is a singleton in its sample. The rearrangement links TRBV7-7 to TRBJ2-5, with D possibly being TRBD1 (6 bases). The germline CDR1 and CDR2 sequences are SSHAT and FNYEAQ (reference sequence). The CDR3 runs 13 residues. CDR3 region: CASSSGQQETQYF. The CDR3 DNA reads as TGTGCTAGCTCATCTGGACAGCAAGAGACCCAGTACTTC.

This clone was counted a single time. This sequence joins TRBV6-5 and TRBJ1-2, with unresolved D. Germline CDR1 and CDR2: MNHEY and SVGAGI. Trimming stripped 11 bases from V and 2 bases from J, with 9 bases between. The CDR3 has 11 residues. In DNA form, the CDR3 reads TGTGCCGTGGGGAGCAACTATGGCTACACCTTC. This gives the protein CAVGSNYGYTF.

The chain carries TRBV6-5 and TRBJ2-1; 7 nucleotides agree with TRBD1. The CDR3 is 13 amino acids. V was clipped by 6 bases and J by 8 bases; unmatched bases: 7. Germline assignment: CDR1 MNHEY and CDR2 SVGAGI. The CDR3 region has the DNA TGTGCCAGCAGACGTACAGGGGTCGATGAGCAGTTCTTC. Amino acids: CASRRTGVDEQFF.

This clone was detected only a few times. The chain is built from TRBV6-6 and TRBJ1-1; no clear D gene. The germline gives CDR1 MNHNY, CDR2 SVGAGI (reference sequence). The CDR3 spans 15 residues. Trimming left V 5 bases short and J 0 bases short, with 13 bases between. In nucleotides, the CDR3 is TGTGCCAGCAGTGACTGGGAGGTGGTGAACACTGAAGCTTTCTTT. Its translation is CASSDWEVVNTEAFF.